The TCR beta chain under discussion was sequenced for a study of cytomegalovirus exposure and HLA in healthy donors (TCRdb year 2017). In the study overall: In an earlier analysis of fewer than 750 of the donors, about 270 Gb of sequence data and just under 120 million unique TCR beta sequences from 180 million or so T cells were reported. An early release that covered some 640 HLA-typed donors contained 300 to 350 gigabases of sequencing data and 65 million to 100 million unique TCR sequences. Of the 300 to 500 genotyped donors, 75% to 85% were placed in the genetic ancestry cluster associated with self-reported Caucasian donors. The study aimed to test whether cataloging public T cell receptors could reveal signatures of past pathogen exposure. Using immunosequencing, the study profiled T cell repertoires from fewer than 700 subjects and related those repertoires to cytomegalovirus serostatus. In addition to the first cohort of roughly 700 subjects, a separate validation cohort of 100 to 150 different subjects was used. High-throughput TCR immunosequencing, statistical association of individual TCRs with disease status, and machine learning were combined to predict cytomegalovirus infection status. To study patterns of TCR occurrence, a later analysis re-analyzed previously published TCR beta repertoires from several hundred donors and added high-resolution HLA genotyping. In the later analysis, no new phenotypic data were used to find candidate immune exposures; instead, reliance was placed on TCR beta sequences and their occurrence across donors. An earlier analysis of 500 to 750 of the donors applied high-throughput TCR beta sequencing to assess whether each TCR beta V gene segment acted as functional or pseudogenic. Donor age, sex, ethnicity and CMV serostatus were collected together with the repertoire data. A later genetic analysis took genome-wide SNP genotypes for about three fifths of the roughly 700 donors and used that subset as a discovery cohort. Every repertoire in the discovery cohort had been generated on one and the same sequencing platform. HLA typing included class I and class II loci at four-digit resolution. Typing coverage varied by locus: roughly 629-640 donors for A, B, C, DRB1 and DQB1; some 520 for DQA1; about 590 for DPA1; around 450 for DPB1. Because of strong linkage in the cohort, 4 to 6 DR-DQ haplotypes were treated as single units for association and clustering. Among around 400 genotyped donors of the cohort, an average of around 240,000 unique TCR beta nucleotide sequences was sequenced per donor, of which roughly 17% were non-productive. Summary of the overall study and its limitations: For the cohort, immune exposure information was limited to CMV serostatus. An association between a missense DCLRE1C variant and V-gene and J-gene trimming of TCR beta chains was found in a later genetic analysis and replicated in an independent cohort. A few of the identified cytomegalovirus-associated TCR beta chains were confirmed in vitro to be specific for cytomegalovirus antigens. The cohort was sequenced for TCR beta chains only, and without alpha or paired-chain data the features that could be detected were limited. Linkage disequilibrium might explain the correlated functional status among segregating V segments, but an unknown experimental factor could not be excluded. Compared with equally common non-associated chains, HLA-associated TCR beta chains in a later analysis were more clonally expanded and had lower generation probabilities. The authors suggested that the approach could potentially be generalized to other disease states and immunological phenotypes. Compared with the roughly 700-donor mean, donors in an Asian-associated ancestry cluster had fewer N-insertions in productive TCRs, according to a later genetic analysis. In a later analysis, the rate of TCR association differed among HLA loci, with DRB1 alleles having the most associated TCRs and HLA-C alleles having the fewest. Because HLA typing was unavailable for some donors at each locus, only the typed subset was used in association tests. Assigning TCR associations to individual alleles was difficult when HLA alleles, especially DR and DQ, strongly co-occurred. A cluster of highly shared sequence variants was judged likely to be a technical artifact of the sequencing pipeline. Broadly in line with IMGT annotations, most TCR beta V segments showed up in productive rearrangements about 87% or about 30% of the time in an earlier analysis of 587 of the donors. A further reported finding was that TCR beta sequences accurately predicted the HLA-A and HLA-B alleles for most subjects in the first cohort. A later analysis found that most CMV-associated TCR beta chains appeared HLA-restricted, with HLA associations seemingly driven largely by CMV exposure. The classifier was reported to diagnose cytomegalovirus status with high specificity and sensitivity in both the original cohort and the validation cohort. In a later analysis, several top co-occurrence clusters were reported to appear linked to parvovirus B19, influenza, CMV and Epstein-Barr virus. Roughly uniform sequencing depth across donors was assumed in presence/absence analyses, although this assumption may not hold. The study listed approximately 150 TCR beta chains as associated with cytomegalovirus. The earlier analysis of approximately 590 of the donors excluded around 17 rarely observed V segments, including chromosome 9 orphons, because counts were too low. Because the 87-base-pair reads could not distinguish some IMGT-functional V segments, including TRBV6-2 and TRBV6-3, those segments were excluded. Most TCR sequences were observed very rarely across donors, whereas some public TCRs were present in many individuals. A later analysis associated about 18,000 TCR beta sequences with specific HLA alleles at a false discovery rate of 0.05.

The cohort consisted of hundreds of healthy bone marrow donors. At the time of sampling, all cohort members were nominally healthy, though unrecorded immune exposures were likely present. The donor tested CMV seronegative and was one of the 352 seronegative cohort members. Every donor gave a peripheral blood sample, and the peripheral blood mononuclear cells from that sample were used for TCR beta sequencing. Genomic DNA was extracted from the blood cell samples with the Qiagen DNeasy Blood Extraction Kit. Regarding this clone: It lacks a known antigen. Per-base quality was not reported, and no clone a single base away is much larger than it.

Library method: the immunoSEQ multiplex PCR assay. A mixture of 60 forward primers for TCR Vbeta segments and 13 reverse primers for TCR Jbeta segments was used in the multiplex PCR. A multiplex PCR assay on genomic DNA amplified the CDR3 region of rearranged TCR beta genes. The amplified TCR beta libraries were sequenced on the Illumina HiSeq System as 87-base-pair reads. Turning to the authors' computational methods: In a later analysis, tens of millions of unique TCR beta chains were counted across the roughly 610 repertoires, and about 9.9 million of these chains were shared by at least two donors. A nearest-neighbor algorithm error-corrected the raw reads and collapsed the reads into unique sequences, merging closely related sequences to remove PCR and sequencing errors. CDR3 sequences were aligned to IMGT reference sequences to assign V, D and J gene segments. Each retained sequence needed at least a six-nucleotide match to both a V gene segment and a J gene segment. A rearrangement was called productive if the CDR3 had no stop codons and remained in frame with V and J, and every other rearrangement was called non-productive. Following IMGT convention, CDR3 was defined as the stretch from the second conserved V-encoded cysteine to the conserved J-encoded phenylalanine. In an earlier analysis of roughly 580 of the donors, sequences lacking an unambiguous match to a single V gene segment were excluded. An earlier analysis of about 600 of the donors called V segments functional above 56.7% productive rearrangements and segregating when the between-donor standard deviation exceeded 5%. To diagnose cytomegalovirus status from the catalog of TCR beta chain sequences, a statistical classification framework was built. A later analysis assigned V and J genes by comparing TCR nucleotide sequences with IMGT/GENE-DB human TR gene sequences. The TCRdist pipeline was used in a later analysis to assign CDR3 sequences and most-parsimonious VDJ recombination scenarios. In a later analysis, each TCR beta chain was defined by its CDR3 amino acid sequence together with its V-gene family, and reads lacking a unique V-gene family were excluded. A later analysis removed 550 to 700 highly shared, low-generation-probability nucleotide sequences to deal with suspected cross-contamination and a sequencing artifact. In a later analysis, a clonal expansion index was calculated for each public chain from normalized within-repertoire ranks of inferred template counts. In a later analysis, generation probabilities were computed using a VDJ recombination model fitted to out-of-frame rearrangements, and the results were checked against IGoR. In a later analysis, TCR-TCR, TCR-HLA and TCR-CMV co-occurrence was scored with hypergeometric tests, and a repertoire-size bias correction was applied to TCR pairs. In a later analysis, false discovery rates were estimated by permuting HLA or CMV assignments 20 times. In a later analysis, co-occurring TCRs were grouped using DBSCAN, with TCRdist sequence similarity added in when clustering inside HLA-allele-positive subsets. For co-occurrence clustering, repertoires with fewer than 30,000 or more than 120,000 public chains were excluded, along with five repertoires with anomalous nucleotide sharing. The table comes from immuneACCESS by way of TCRdb, which keeps in-frame sequences with V and J called. Part of the clones is missing from these tables; in studies checked, under half for an unresolved V gene and the rest for unknown reasons. V and J calls and clone size are as listed in that table; D and trimming were resolved from the DNA. The sample profile shows about 190,000 clones; around 87% of them were found once. The top ten clones comprise 1% to 1.5% of the sample.

After removal of 3 bases from V and 4 bases from J, the junction retains 8 bases not matched to a gene. From the germline V gene (reference sequence), CDR1 is GTSNPN and CDR2 is SVGIG. The CDR3 contains 16 residues, cysteine and phenylalanine counted. Only the CDR3 DNA is retained, 48 bases long and in frame from the first base. The sequenced sample consisted of PBMCs. This receptor was taken from a man in his thirties or forties in good health and CMV-seronegative. In this chain, TRBV30 is recombined with TRBJ2-7, and TRBD2 aligns with 14 junction nucleotides. CDR3 reads: CAWSGTSGSFVYEQYF. The bases read TGTGCCTGGAGCGGGACTAGCGGGAGCTTTGTGTACGAGCAGTACTTC.